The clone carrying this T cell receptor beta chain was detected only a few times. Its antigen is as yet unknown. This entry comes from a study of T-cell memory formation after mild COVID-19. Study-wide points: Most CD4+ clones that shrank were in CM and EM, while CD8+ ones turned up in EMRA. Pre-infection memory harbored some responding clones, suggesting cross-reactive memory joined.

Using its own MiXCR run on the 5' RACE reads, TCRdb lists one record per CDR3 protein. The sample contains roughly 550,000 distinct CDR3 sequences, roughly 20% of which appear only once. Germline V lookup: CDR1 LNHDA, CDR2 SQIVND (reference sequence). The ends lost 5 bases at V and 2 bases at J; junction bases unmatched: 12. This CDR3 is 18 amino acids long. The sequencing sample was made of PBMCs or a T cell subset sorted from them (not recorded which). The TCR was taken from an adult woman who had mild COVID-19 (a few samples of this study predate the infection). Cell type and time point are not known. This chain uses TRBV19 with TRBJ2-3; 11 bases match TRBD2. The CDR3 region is CASSLGTSGAPFTDTQYF. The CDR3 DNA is TGTGCCAGTAGTCTTGGGACTAGCGGAGCCCCCTTCACAGATACGCAGTATTTT.